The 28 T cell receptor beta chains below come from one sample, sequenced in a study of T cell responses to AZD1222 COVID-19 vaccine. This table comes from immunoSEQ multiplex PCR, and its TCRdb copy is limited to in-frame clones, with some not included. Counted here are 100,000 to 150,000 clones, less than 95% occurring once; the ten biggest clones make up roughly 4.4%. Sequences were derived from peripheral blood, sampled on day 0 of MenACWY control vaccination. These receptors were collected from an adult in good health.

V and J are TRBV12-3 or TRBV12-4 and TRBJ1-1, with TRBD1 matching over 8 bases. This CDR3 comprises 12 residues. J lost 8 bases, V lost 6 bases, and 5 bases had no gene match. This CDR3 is CASSIDRGEAFF. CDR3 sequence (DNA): TGTGCCAGCAGCATAGACAGGGGAGAAGCTTTCTTT.

This CDR3 reads CASSLTGGGTEAFF. CDR3 DNA: TGTGCCAGCAGCCTAACAGGGGGCGGCACTGAAGCTTTCTTT. This chain uses TRBV7-9 with TRBJ1-1; 9 bases fit TRBD1. V dropped 5 bases and J dropped 4; count of bases not matched to a gene: 5. The germline CDR1 and CDR2 sequences are SEHNR and FQNEAQ (reference sequence). This CDR3 comprises 14 residues.

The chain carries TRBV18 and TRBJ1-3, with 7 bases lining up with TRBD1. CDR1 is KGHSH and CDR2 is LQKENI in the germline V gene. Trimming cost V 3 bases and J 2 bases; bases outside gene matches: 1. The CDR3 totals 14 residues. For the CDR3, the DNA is TGTGCCAGCTCACCCACAGGGGCTGGAAACACCATATATTTT. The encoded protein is CASSPTGAGNTIYF.

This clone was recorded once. This CDR3 reads CASSPRGGPKTNYGYTF. CDR3 DNA: TGCGCCAGCAGCCCGCGCGGGGGGCCTAAGACTAACTATGGCTACACCTTC. The chain carries TRBV10-1 and TRBJ1-2; D perhaps matches TRBD1 (6 bases). Germline V gene sequence: CDR1 WNHNN, CDR2 SYGVQD (reference sequence). Trimming pared 6 bases from V and 0 bases from J, leaving 20 bases between. The CDR3 extends over 17 amino acids.

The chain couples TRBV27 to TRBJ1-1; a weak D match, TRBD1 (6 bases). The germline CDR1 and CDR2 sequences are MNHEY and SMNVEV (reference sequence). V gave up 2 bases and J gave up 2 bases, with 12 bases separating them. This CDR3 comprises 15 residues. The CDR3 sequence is CASSLKGGSNTEAFF. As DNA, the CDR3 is TGTGCCAGCAGTTTAAAGGGGGGCTCTAACACTGAAGCTTTCTTT.

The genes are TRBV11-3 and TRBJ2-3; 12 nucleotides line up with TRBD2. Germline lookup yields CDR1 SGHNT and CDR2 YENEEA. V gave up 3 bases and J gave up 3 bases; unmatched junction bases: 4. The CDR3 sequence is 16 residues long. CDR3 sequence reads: CASSFGLAGLTDTQYF. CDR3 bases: TGTGCCAGCAGCTTCGGACTAGCGGGGTTAACAGATACGCAGTATTTT.

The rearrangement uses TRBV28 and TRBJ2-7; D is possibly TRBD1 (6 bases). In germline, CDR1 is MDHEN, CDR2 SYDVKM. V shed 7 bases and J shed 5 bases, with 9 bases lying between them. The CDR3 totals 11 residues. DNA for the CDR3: TGTGCCAGCATAGGGGGAGACGAGCAGTACTTC. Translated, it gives CASIGGDEQYF.

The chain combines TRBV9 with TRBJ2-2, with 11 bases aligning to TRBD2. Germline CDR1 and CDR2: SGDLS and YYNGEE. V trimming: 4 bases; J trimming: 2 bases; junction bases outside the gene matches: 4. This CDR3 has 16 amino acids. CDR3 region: CASSPRLAGNTGELFF. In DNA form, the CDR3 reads TGTGCCAGCAGCCCAAGACTAGCGGGAAACACCGGGGAGCTGTTTTTT.

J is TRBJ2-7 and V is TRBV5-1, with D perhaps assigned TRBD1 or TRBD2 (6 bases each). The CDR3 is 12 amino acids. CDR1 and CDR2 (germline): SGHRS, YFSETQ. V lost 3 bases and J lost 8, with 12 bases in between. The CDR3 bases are TGCGCCAGCAGCTGGGGGGCACCCAAGCAGTACGTC. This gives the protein CASSWGAPKQYV.

The CDR3: CASIPSGPNTGELFF. CDR3 nucleotides: TGTGCCAGCATCCCCTCAGGCCCGAACACCGGGGAGCTGTTTTTT. The chain links TRBV2 to TRBJ2-2; D not certain. V was clipped by 7 bases and J by 0 bases, with 12 bases between them. This CDR3 contains 15 residues. CDR1 and CDR2 (germline): SNHLY, FYNNEI.

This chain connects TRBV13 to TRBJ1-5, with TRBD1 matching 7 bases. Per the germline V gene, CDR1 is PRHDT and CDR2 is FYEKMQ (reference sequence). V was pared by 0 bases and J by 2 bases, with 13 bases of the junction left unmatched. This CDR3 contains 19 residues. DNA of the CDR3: TGTGCCAGCAGCTTAGGGGGACAGCCCGGACCTTTGGGCAATCAGCCCCAGCATTTT. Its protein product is CASSLGGQPGPLGNQPQHF.

CDR3 coding DNA: TGTGCCAGCAGCTTTGGCTCGGGGTGGCCGGTTAGCACAGATACGCAGTATTTT. Its protein product is CASSFGSGWPVSTDTQYF. The J gene is TRBJ2-3, the V gene TRBV7-2; TRBD2 is a possible D gene (5 bases). The CDR3 consists of 18 residues. Trimming removed 3 bases from V and 0 bases from J, with 19 bases in between. Germline assignment: CDR1 SGHTA and CDR2 FQGNSA.

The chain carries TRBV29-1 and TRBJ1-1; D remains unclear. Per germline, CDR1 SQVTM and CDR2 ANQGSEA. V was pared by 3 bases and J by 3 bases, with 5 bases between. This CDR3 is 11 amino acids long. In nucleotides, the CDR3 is TGCAGCGTTGATCTGGACACTGAAGCTTTCTTT. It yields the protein CSVDLDTEAFF.

CDR3 nucleotides: TGTGCCAGCTCACCGCCGACAATAAACACTGAAGCTTTCTTT. Translating it yields CASSPPTINTEAFF. This sequence joins TRBV18 and TRBJ1-1, with D uncertain. The CDR3 runs 14 residues. CDR1 KGHSH and CDR2 LQKENI come from the germline V gene. Trimming left V 3 bases short and J 2 bases short, with 10 bases between.

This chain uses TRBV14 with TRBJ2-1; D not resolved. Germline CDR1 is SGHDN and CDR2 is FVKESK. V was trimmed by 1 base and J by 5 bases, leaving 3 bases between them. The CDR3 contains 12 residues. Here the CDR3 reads CASSQVHNEQFF. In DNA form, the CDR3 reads TGTGCCAGCAGCCAAGTTCACAATGAGCAGTTCTTC.

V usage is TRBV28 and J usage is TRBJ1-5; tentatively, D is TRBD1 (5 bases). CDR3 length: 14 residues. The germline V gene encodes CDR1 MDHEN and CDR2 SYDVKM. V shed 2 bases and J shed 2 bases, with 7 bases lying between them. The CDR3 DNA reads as TGTGCCAGCAGTTTACTGGGGGGCAATCAGCCCCAGCATTTT. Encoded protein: CASSLLGGNQPQHF. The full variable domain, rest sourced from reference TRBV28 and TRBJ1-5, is DVKVTQSSRYLVKRTGEKVFLECVQDMDHENMFWYRQDPGLGLRLIYFSYDVKMKEKGDIPEGYSVSREKKERFSLILESASTNQTSMYLCASSLLGGNQPQHFGDGTRLSIL.

CDR3 amino acids: CASSAPSGTAKNIQYF. Here the CDR3 DNA reads TGTGCCAGCAGCGCACCATCCGGGACAGCCAAAAACATTCAGTACTTC. The chain is built from TRBV7-9 and TRBJ2-4; D tentatively reads TRBD1 or TRBD2 (5 bases each). CDR1 SEHNR and CDR2 FQNEAQ come from the germline V gene (reference sequence). With 5 bases removed from V and 0 bases from J, the gap between germline ends came to 14 bases. This CDR3 region has 16 residues.

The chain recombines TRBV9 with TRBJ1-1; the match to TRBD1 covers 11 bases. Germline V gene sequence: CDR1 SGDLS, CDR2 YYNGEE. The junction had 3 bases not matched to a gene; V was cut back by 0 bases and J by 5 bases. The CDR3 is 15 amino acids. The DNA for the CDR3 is TGTGCCAGCAGCGTAGAAGGGACAGGGGGAACTGAAGCTTTCTTT. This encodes CASSVEGTGGTEAFF.

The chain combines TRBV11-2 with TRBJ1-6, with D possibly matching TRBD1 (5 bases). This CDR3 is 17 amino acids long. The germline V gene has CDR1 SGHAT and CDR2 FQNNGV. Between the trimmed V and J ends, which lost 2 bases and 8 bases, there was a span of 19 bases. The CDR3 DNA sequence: TGTGCCAGCAGCTTAATAGAGGCTACAGGCCTTGATTCACCCCTCCACTTT. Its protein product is CASSLIEATGLDSPLHF.

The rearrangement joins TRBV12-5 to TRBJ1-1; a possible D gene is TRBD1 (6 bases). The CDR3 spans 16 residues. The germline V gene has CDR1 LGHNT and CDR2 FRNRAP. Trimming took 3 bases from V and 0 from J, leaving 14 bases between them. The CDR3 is CASGLEGGRVNTEAFF. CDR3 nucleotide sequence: TGTGCTAGTGGTTTAGAGGGGGGGCGTGTGAACACTGAAGCTTTCTTT.

DNA for the CDR3: TGTGCCAGCTCACCACAGTCAGGCGGCACAGATACGCAGTATTTT. This gives the protein CASSPQSGGTDTQYF. This chain uses TRBV18 with TRBJ2-3; D unresolved. The CDR3 totals 15 residues. V lost 1 base and J 1 base, leaving 9 bases between the germline ends. From germline, CDR1 is KGHSH and CDR2 LQKENI.

The CDR3 protein is CASSPSSDTQYF. CDR3 in DNA: TGCGCCAGCAGCCCTAGCTCAGATACGCAGTATTTT. This rearrangement joins TRBV10-2 to TRBJ2-3; possible D gene TRBD2, 5 bases. Between the trimmed V and J ends, which lost 6 bases and 4 bases, there was a span of 8 bases. Germline values: CDR1 WSHSY, CDR2 SAAADI. The CDR3 has 12 amino acids.

CDR3 in DNA: TGTGCCAGCAGCTTAGCGCCCAGCGGGAGAACGGATACGCAGTATTTT. Protein product: CASSLAPSGRTDTQYF. V and J are TRBV7-2 and TRBJ2-3, with 8 bases that match TRBD2. Germline V gives CDR1 SGHTA, CDR2 FQGNSA. The V gene end was trimmed by 0 bases and the J gene end by 6 bases; junction bases not matched to a gene: 8. The CDR3 is 16 residues long.

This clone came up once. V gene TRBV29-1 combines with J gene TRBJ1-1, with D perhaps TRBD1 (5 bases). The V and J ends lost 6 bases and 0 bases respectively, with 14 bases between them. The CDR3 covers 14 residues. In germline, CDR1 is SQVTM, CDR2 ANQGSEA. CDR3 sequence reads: CSVGLLNLNTEAFF. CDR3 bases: TGCAGCGTGGGACTGCTGAACTTGAACACTGAAGCTTTCTTT.

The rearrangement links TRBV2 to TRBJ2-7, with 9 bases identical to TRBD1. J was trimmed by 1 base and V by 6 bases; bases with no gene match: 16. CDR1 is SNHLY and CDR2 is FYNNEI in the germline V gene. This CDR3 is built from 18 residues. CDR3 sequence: CASSWDRALQSLSYEQYF. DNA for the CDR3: TGTGCCAGCAGCTGGGACAGGGCCCTGCAAAGCCTATCCTACGAGCAGTACTTC. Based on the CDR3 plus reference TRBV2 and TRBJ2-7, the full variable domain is EPEVTQTPSHQVTQMGQEVILRCVPISNHLYFYWYRQILGQKVEFLVSFYNNEISEKSEIFDDQFSVERPDGSNFTLKIRSTKLEDSAMYFCASSWDRALQSLSYEQYFGPGTRLTVT.

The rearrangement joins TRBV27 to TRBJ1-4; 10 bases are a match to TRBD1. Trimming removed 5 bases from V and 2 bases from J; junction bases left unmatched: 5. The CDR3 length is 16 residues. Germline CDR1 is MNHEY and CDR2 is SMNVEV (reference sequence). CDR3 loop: CASSPDRGQTNEKLFF. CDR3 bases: TGTGCCAGCAGTCCCGACAGGGGGCAGACTAATGAAAAACTGTTTTTT.

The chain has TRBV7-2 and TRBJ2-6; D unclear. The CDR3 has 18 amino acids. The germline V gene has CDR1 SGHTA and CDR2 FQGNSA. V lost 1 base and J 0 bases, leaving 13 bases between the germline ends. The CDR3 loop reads CASSLVDPRASGANVLTF. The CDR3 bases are TGTGCCAGCAGCTTAGTTGATCCACGGGCCTCTGGGGCCAACGTCCTGACTTTC.

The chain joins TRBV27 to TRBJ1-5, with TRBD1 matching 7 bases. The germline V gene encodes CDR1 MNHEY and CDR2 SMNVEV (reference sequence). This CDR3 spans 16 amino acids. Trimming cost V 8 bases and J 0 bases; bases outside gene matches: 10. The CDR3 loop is CASDRTGVFSNQPQHF. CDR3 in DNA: TGTGCCAGCGATCGGACAGGCGTCTTTAGCAATCAGCCCCAGCATTTT.